This entry describes one T cell receptor (beta chain). The sample is drawn from a study of T cells in tumors after PD-1 blockade. The CDR3 is 15 amino acids. V gave up 4 bases and J gave up 2 bases; unmatched junction bases: 2. CDR1 is LNHDA, CDR2 SQIVND, per germline (reference sequence). Tumor or blood genomic DNA was sequenced, with inputs of roughly 550 ng to 6,500 ng. Sequencing used immunoSEQ multiplex PCR; TCRdb keeps in-frame clones, though not all of them. Among about 20,000 clones listed, roughly 73% were seen once. The source is a human donor with basal cell carcinoma. The input for sequencing was PBMCs, taken before anti-PD-1 treatment. V is TRBV19 and J is TRBJ2-5; 12 bases agree with TRBD2. The CDR3, as DNA: TGTGCCAGTAGTAAAGGACTAGCGGGACAAGAGACCCAGTACTTC. Translated, it gives CASSKGLAGQETQYF.